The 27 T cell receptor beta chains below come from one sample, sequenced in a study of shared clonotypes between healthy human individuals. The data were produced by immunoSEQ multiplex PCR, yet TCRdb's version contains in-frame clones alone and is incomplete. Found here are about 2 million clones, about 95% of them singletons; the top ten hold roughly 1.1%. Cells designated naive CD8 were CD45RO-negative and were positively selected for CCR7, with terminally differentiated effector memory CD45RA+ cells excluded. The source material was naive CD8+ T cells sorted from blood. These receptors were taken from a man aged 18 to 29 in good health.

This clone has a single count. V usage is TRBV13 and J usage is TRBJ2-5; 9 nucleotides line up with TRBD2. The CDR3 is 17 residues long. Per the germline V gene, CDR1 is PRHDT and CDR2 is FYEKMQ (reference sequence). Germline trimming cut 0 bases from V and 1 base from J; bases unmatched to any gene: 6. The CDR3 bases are TGTGCCAGCAGCTTAGGGCTTAGCGGGGGCTCCCAAGAGACCCAGTACTTC. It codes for CASSLGLSGGSQETQYF. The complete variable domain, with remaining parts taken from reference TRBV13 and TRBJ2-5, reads AAGVIQSPRHLIKEKRETATLKCYPIPRHDTVYWYQQGPGQDPQFLISFYEKMQSDKGSIPDRFSAQQFSDYHSELNMSSLELGDSALYFCASSLGLSGGSQETQYFGPGTRLLVL.

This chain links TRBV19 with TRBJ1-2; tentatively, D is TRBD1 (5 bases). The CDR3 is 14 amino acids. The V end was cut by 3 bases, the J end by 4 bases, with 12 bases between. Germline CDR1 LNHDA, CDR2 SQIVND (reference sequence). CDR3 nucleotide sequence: TGTGCCAGTAGTATCGAATGGGGGATCTATGGCTACACCTTC. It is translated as CASSIEWGIYGYTF.

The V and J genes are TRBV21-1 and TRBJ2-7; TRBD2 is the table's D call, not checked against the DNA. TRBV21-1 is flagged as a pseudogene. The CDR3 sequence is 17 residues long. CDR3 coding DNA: TGTGCCAGCAGCATACGGGACGGGAGGGGGCTCTATTCCGAGCAGTACTTC. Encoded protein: CASSIRDGRGLYSEQYF.

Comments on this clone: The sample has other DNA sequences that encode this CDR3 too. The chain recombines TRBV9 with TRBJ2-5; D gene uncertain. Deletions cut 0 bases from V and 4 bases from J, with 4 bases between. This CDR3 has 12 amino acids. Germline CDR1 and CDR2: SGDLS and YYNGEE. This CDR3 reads CASSVAGETQYF. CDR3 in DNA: TGTGCCAGCAGCGTAGCCGGAGAGACCCAGTACTTC.

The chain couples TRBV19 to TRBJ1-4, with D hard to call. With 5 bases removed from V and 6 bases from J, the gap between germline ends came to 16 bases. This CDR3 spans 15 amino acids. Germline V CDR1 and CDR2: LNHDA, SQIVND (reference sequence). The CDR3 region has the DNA TGTGCCAGTAGTTCCTGGGTCGATGCCGATGAAAAACTGTTTTTT. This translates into CASSSWVDADEKLFF.

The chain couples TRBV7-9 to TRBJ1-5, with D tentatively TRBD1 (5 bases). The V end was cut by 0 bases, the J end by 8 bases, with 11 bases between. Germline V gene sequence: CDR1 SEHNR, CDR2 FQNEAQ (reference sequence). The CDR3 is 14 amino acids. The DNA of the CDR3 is TGTGCCAGCAGCTTAGCGGGAGGGGTGGAGCCCCAGCATTTT. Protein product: CASSLAGGVEPQHF. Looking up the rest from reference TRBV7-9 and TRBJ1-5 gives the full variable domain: DTGVSQNPRHKITKRGQNVTFRCDPISEHNRLYWYRQTLGQGPEFLTYFQNEAQLEKSRLLSDRFSAERPKGSFSTLEIQRTEQGDSAMYLCASSLAGGVEPQHFGDGTRLSIL.

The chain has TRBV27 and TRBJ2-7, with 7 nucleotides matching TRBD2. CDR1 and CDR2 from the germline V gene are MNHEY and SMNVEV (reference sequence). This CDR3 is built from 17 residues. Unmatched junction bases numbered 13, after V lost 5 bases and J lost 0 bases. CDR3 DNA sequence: TGTGCCAGCAGTACTATTAGCCCAGCGGGGAGCTCCTACGAGCAGTACTTC. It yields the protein CASSTISPAGSSYEQYF.

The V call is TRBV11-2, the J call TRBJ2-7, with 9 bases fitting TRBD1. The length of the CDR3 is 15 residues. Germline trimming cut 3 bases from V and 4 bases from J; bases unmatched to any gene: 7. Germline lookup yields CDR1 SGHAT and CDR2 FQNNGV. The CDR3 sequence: CASSFGTGSYYEQYF. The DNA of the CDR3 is TGTGCCAGCAGCTTCGGGACAGGGAGCTATTACGAGCAGTACTTC.

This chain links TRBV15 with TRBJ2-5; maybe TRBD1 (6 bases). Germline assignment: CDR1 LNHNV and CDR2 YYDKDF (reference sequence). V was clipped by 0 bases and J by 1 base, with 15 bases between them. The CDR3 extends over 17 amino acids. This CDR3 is CATSRDGRGDSQETQYF. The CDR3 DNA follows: TGTGCCACCAGCAGAGATGGCAGGGGCGATAGCCAAGAGACCCAGTACTTC.

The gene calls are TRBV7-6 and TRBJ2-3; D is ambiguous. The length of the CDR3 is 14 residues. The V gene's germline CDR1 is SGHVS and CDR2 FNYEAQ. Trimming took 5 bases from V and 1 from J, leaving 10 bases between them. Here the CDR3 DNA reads TGTGCCAGCAGCCTCGGACGAGGCACAGATACGCAGTATTTT. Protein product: CASSLGRGTDTQYF.

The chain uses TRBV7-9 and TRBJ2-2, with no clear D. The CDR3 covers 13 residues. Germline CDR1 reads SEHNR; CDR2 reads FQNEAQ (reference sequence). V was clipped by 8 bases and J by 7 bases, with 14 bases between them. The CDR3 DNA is TGTGCCAGCCCGAAAGCGAGGAGCGGGGAGCTGTTTTTT. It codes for CASPKARSGELFF.

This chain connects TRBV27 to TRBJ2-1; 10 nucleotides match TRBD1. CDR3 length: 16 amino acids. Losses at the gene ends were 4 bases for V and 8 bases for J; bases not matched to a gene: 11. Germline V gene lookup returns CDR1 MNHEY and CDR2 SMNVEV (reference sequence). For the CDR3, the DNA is TGTGCCAGCAGTTGGTCGACAGGGGGCGCAATGGATGAGCAGTTCTTC. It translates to CASSWSTGGAMDEQFF.

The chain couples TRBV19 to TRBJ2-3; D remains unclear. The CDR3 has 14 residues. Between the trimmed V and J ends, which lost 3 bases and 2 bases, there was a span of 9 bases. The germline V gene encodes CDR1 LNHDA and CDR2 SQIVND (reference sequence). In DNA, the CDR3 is TGTGCCAGTAGTATTTTAGGCTACACAGATACGCAGTATTTT. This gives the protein CASSILGYTDTQYF.

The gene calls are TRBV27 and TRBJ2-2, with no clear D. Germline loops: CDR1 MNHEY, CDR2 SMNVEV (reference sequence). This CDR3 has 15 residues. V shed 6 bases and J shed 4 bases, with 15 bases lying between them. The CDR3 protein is CASSLSLLSTGELFF. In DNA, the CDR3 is TGTGCCAGCAGCCTTAGTTTACTTTCCACCGGGGAGCTGTTTTTT.

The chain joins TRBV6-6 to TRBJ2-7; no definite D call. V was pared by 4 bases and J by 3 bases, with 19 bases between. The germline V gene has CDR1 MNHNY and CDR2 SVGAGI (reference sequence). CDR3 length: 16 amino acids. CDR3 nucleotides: TGTGCCAGCAGTTCCGCCCGCCCTGACGCATACTACGAGCAGTACTTC. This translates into CASSSARPDAYYEQYF.

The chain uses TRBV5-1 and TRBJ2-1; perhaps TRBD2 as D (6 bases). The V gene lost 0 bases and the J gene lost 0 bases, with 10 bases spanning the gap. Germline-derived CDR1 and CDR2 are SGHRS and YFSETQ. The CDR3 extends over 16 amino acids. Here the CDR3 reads CASSLVVAVSYNEQFF. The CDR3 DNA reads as TGCGCCAGCAGCTTGGTGGTAGCGGTCTCCTACAATGAGCAGTTCTTC. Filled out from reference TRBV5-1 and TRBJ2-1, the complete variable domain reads KAGVTQTPRYLIKTRGQQVTLSCSPISGHRSVSWYQQTPGQGLQFLFEYFSETQRNKGNFPGRFSGRQFSNSRSEMNVSTLELGDSALYLCASSLVVAVSYNEQFFGPGTRLTVL.

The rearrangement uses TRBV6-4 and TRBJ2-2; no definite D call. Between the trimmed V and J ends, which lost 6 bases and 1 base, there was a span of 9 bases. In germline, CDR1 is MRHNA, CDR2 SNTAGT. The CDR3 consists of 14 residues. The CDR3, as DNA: TGTGCCAGCAGCAGGCAGAGGAACACCGGGGAGCTGTTTTTT. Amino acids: CASSRQRNTGELFF.

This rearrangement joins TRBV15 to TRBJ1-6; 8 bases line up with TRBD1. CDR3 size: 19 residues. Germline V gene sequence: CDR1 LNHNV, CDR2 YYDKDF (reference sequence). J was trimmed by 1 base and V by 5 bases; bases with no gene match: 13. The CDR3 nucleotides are TGTGCCACCAGCTCTCAAGGGACAGGTCCGTTTTCCTATAATTCACCCCTCCACTTT. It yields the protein CATSSQGTGPFSYNSPLHF. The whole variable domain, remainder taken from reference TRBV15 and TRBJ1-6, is DAMVIQNPRYQVTQFGKPVTLSCSQTLNHNVMYWYQQKSSQAPKLLFHYYDKDFNNEADTPDNFQSRRPNTSFCFLDIRSPGLGDTAMYLCATSSQGTGPFSYNSPLHFGNGTRLTVT.

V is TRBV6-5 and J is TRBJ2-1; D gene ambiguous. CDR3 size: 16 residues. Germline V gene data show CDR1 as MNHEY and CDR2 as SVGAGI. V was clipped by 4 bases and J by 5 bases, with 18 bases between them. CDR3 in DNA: TGTGCCAGCAGTTCCCCACGAGAGTTCTTAAACAATGAGCAGTTCTTC. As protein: CASSSPREFLNNEQFF.

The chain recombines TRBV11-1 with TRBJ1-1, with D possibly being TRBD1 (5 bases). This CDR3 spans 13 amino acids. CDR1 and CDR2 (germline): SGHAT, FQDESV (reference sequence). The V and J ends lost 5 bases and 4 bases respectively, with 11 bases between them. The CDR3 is CASSPVGGTEAFF. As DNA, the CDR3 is TGTGCCAGCAGCCCTGTGGGGGGCACTGAAGCTTTCTTT. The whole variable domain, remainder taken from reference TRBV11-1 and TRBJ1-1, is EAEVAQSPRYKITEKSQAVAFWCDPISGHATLYWYRQILGQGPELLVQFQDESVVDDSQLPKDRFSAERLKGVDSTLKIQPAELGDSAMYLCASSPVGGTEAFFGQGTRLTVV.

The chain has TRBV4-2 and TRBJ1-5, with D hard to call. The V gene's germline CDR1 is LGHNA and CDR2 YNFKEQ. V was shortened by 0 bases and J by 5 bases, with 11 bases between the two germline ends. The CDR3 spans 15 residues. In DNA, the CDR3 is TGTGCCAGCAGCCAAGATGATGGGGAATATCAGCCCCAGCATTTT. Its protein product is CASSQDDGEYQPQHF.

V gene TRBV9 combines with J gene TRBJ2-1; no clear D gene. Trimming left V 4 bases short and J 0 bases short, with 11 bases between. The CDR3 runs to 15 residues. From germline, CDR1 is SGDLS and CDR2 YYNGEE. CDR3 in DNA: TGTGCCAGCAGCTCCGGGCTGAGCTCCTACAATGAGCAGTTCTTC. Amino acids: CASSSGLSSYNEQFF.

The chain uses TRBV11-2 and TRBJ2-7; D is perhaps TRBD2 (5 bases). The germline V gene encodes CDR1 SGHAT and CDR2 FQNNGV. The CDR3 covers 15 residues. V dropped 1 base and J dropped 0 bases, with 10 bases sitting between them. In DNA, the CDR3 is TGTGCCAGCAGCTTAGGTGGGAGTGTCTCCTACGAGCAGTACTTC. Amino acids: CASSLGGSVSYEQYF.

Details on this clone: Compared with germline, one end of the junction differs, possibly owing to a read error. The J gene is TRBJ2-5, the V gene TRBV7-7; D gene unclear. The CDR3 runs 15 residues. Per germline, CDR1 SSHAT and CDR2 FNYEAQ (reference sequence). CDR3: CASSVSLAVQETQYF. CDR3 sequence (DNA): TGTGCTAGCAGCGTGAGTTTGGCAGTCCAAGAGACCCAGTACTTC.

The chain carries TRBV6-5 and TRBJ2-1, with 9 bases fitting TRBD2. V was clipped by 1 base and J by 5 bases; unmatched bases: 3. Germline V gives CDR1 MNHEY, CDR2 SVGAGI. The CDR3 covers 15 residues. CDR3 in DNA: TGTGCCAGCAGTTACTTACTAGCGGGCGACAATGAGCAGTTCTTC. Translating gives CASSYLLAGDNEQFF.

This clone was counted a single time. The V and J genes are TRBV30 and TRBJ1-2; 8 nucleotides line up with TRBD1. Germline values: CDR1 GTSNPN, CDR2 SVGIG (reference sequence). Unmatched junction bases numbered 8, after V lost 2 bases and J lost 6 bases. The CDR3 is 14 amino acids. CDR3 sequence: CAWSTQGDPHGYTF. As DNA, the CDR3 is TGTGCCTGGAGTACACAGGGGGACCCACATGGCTACACCTTC.

Here the CDR3 DNA reads TGTGCCAGCAGCTTAGCGGTCACCTGGGGCAATCAGCCCCAGCATTTT. Protein sequence: CASSLAVTWGNQPQHF. The genes are TRBV7-9 and TRBJ1-5; D remains ambiguous. The germline V and J ends were trimmed by 0 bases and 2 bases, with 11 bases remaining between them. Germline-derived CDR1 and CDR2 are SEHNR and FQNEAQ (reference sequence). The CDR3 totals 16 residues.